This passage covers 15 T cell receptor beta chains from one sample sequenced in a study of cytomegalovirus exposure and HLA in healthy donors. The PCR had 60 Vbeta and 13 Jbeta primers. TCRdb's table, derived via immunoSEQ multiplex PCR, lists solely in-frame clones and lacks some. The sample holds about 190,000 clones; around 82% are singletons and the top ten take over 1.5%. The sequenced material came from PBMCs. The receptor source for this set is a man aged 35-49 years in good health and CMV-seropositive.

V and J are TRBV6-6 and TRBJ2-7, with 10 bases identical to TRBD1. In germline, CDR1 is MNHNY, CDR2 SVGAGI (reference sequence). V lost 5 bases to trimming and J lost 7 bases; unmatched junction nucleotides: 11. This CDR3 region has 15 residues. CDR3 sequence reads: CASSTRDRGSREQYF. CDR3 bases: TGTGCCAGCAGTACCCGGGACAGGGGTTCTCGTGAGCAGTACTTC.

The J gene is TRBJ1-2, the V gene TRBV7-2; 8 bases align to TRBD1. There are 16 residues in the CDR3. Trimming at V came to 5 bases and at J to 7 bases, leaving 15 bases not matched to a gene. In germline, CDR1 is SGHTA, CDR2 FQGNSA. CDR3: CASSLPAAGGSGGYTF. In DNA, the CDR3 is TGTGCCAGCAGCCTTCCCGCGGCAGGGGGCAGTGGTGGCTACACCTTC. Using reference TRBV7-2 and TRBJ1-2 for the parts outside the CDR3, the full variable domain is GAGVSQSPSNKVTEKGKDVELRCDPISGHTALYWYRQSLGQGLEFLIYFQGNSAPDKSGLPSDRFSAERTGGSVSTLTIQRTQQEDSAVYLCASSLPAAGGSGGYTFGSGTRLTVV.

This clone occurred a few times. This sample includes further DNA sequences coding for the same CDR3. The CDR3 DNA follows: TGTGCCACCAGCAGAGATCGGGGGTACGAGCAGTACTTC. The encoded protein is CATSRDRGYEQYF. The chain carries TRBV15 and TRBJ2-7; D might be TRBD2 (6 bases). The CDR3 contains 13 residues. CDR1 is LNHNV, CDR2 YYDKDF, per germline (reference sequence). V lost 0 bases and J lost 4, with 7 bases in between.

Comments on this clone: At one end the junction does not follow the germline gene, possibly because of a read error. The gene calls are TRBV25-1 and TRBJ1-3; D is uncertain. The CDR3 contains 13 residues. Per the germline V gene, CDR1 is MGHDK and CDR2 is SYGVNS. This CDR3 reads CASSSQVGNTTYF. CDR3 coding DNA: TGTGCCAGCAGTTCGCAGGTTGGAAACACCACATATTTT.

The chain employs TRBV6-1 and TRBJ1-3, with TRBD1 identical over 7 bases. Germline CDR1 reads MNHNS; CDR2 reads SASEGT. V lost 6 bases and J lost 2; bases outside the gene matches: 7. The CDR3 totals 15 residues. The CDR3 DNA reads TGTGCCAGCAGAGACCCACAGGGGACTGGAAACACCATATATTTT. Amino acids: CASRDPQGTGNTIYF.

The rearrangement links TRBV19 to TRBJ2-2; TRBD2 agrees at 9 bases. The junction had 9 bases not matched to a gene; V was cut back by 7 bases and J by 0 bases. From germline, CDR1 is LNHDA and CDR2 SQIVND (reference sequence). The CDR3 length is 17 residues. The CDR3 reads CASTRRGGTSNTGELFF. In DNA, the CDR3 is TGTGCCAGTACCCGGCGGGGGGGGACCTCGAACACCGGGGAGCTGTTTTTT.

V is TRBV2 and J is TRBJ2-5; TRBD2 is a possible D gene (6 bases). The CDR3 runs 16 residues. Trimming shortened V by 3 bases and J by 0 bases, and 14 bases separated the two germline ends. Germline loops: CDR1 SNHLY, CDR2 FYNNEI. DNA for the CDR3: TGTGCCAGCAGTGATACGGGACTTAGCGACCAAGAGACCCAGTACTTC. Translation gives CASSDTGLSDQETQYF.

The chain has TRBV6-1 and TRBJ2-7; D is unresolved. This CDR3 comprises 13 residues. V was cut by 4 bases and J by 3 bases, with 10 bases left in between. From germline, CDR1 is MNHNS and CDR2 SASEGT. The CDR3 DNA follows: TGTGCCAGCAGTGGGCGGCGTTTCTACGAGCAGTACTTC. Its protein is CASSGRRFYEQYF.

The chain joins TRBV7-8 to TRBJ2-5, with D uncertain. The CDR3 runs 15 residues. With 1 base removed from V and 6 bases from J, the gap between germline ends came to 15 bases. The germline V gene encodes CDR1 SGHVS and CDR2 FQNEAQ. Written as DNA, the CDR3 is TGTGCCAGCAGCTTAGGCATGAAGCAAGTAAAGACCCAGTACTTC. The encoded protein is CASSLGMKQVKTQYF.

The chain couples TRBV6-5 to TRBJ1-4; the match to TRBD1 covers 9 bases. CDR3 length: 15 amino acids. V trimming: 6 bases; J trimming: 5 bases; junction bases outside the gene matches: 7. Per the germline V gene, CDR1 is MNHEY and CDR2 is SVGAGI. The CDR3: CASRDPGQGNEKLFF. CDR3 DNA sequence: TGTGCCAGCAGGGACCCGGGACAGGGAAATGAAAAACTGTTTTTT.

The V and J genes are TRBV29-1 and TRBJ2-1, with a tentative D call TRBD2 (5 bases). The CDR3 is 13 amino acids. V lost 4 bases to trimming and J lost 3 bases, with 10 bases between them. Germline values: CDR1 SQVTM, CDR2 ANQGSEA. The CDR3 sequence: CSVAGDYYNEQFF. The CDR3 nucleotides are TGCAGCGTTGCCGGCGACTACTACAATGAGCAGTTCTTC.

This chain uses TRBV6-5 with TRBJ2-3; TRBD1 might be the D (5 bases). Germline lookup yields CDR1 MNHEY and CDR2 SVGAGI. V shed 1 base and J shed 2 bases, with 10 bases lying between them. The CDR3 runs 15 residues. The CDR3 nucleotides are TGTGCCAGCAGTTACTTTCAGGGAAACACAGATACGCAGTATTTT. Amino acids: CASSYFQGNTDTQYF.

The rearrangement links TRBV6-6 to TRBJ1-3; 7 positions match TRBD1. Trimming removed 6 bases from V and 7 bases from J; junction bases left unmatched: 6. From germline, CDR1 is MNHNY and CDR2 SVGAGI (reference sequence). The CDR3 contains 13 residues. The CDR3 loop reads CASSQGESNTIYF. CDR3 bases: TGTGCCAGCAGCCAGGGGGAAAGCAACACCATATATTTT.

The genes are TRBV28 and TRBJ2-2, with 11 bases aligning to TRBD2. The germline gives CDR1 MDHEN, CDR2 SYDVKM. CDR3 length: 18 residues. With V trimmed by 4 bases and J by 1 base, 8 bases remained unmatched. The DNA for the CDR3 is TGTGCCAGCAGTTCCCAACTAGCGGGAGTGCTGAACACCGGGGAGCTGTTTTTT. Its translation is CASSSQLAGVLNTGELFF.

The V and J genes are TRBV12-5 and TRBJ2-1, with TRBD1 matching 7 bases. Germline V gives CDR1 LGHNT, CDR2 FRNRAP. The junction had 2 bases not matched to a gene; V was cut back by 1 base and J by 5 bases. The length of the CDR3 is 14 residues. The CDR3 bases are TGTGCTAGTGGTTTGGGTCAGGGGGACAATGAGCAGTTCTTC. Amino acid sequence: CASGLGQGDNEQFF. Using reference TRBV12-5 and TRBJ2-1 for the parts outside the CDR3, the full variable domain is DARVTQTPRHKVTEMGQEVTMRCQPILGHNTVFWYRQTMMQGLELLAYFRNRAPLDDSGMPKDRFSAEMPDATLATLKIQPSEPRDSAVYFCASGLGQGDNEQFFGPGTRLTVL.